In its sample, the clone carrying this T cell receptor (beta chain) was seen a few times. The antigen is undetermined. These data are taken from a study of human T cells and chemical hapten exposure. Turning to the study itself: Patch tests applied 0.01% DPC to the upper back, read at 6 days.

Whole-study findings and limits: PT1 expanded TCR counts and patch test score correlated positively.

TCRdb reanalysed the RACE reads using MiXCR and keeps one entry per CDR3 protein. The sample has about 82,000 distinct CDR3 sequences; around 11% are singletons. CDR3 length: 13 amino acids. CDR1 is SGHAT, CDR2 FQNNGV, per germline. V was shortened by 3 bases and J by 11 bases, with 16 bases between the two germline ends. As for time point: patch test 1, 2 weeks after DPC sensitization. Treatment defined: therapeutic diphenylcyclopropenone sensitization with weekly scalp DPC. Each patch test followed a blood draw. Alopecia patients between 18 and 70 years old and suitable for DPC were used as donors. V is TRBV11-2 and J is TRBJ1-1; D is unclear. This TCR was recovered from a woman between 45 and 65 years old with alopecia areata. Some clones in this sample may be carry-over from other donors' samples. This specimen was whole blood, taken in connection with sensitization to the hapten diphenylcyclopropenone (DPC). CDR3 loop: CASSLDSSNRAFF. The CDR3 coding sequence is TGTGCCAGCAGCTTGGATTCGAGCAATCGGGCTTTCTTT. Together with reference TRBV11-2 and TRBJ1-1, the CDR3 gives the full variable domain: EAGVAQSPRYKIIEKRQSVAFWCNPISGHATLYWYQQILGQGPKLLIQFQNNGVVDDSQLPKDRFSAERLKGVDSTLKIQPAKLEDSAVYLCASSLDSSNRAFFGQGTRLTVV.